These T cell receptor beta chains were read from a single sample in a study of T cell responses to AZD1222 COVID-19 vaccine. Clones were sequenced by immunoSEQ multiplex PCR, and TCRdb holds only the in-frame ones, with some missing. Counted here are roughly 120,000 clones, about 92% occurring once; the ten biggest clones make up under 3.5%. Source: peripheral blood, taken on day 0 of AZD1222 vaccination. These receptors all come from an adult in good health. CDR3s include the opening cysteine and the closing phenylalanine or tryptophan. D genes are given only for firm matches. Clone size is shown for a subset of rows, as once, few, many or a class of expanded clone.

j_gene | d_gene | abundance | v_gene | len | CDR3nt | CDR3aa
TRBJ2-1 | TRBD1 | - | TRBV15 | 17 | TGTGCCACCAGCTCCGGACAGGGGGCTAGCCGGTACAATGAGCAGTTCTTC | CATSSGQGASRYNEQFF
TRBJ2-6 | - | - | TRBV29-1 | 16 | TGCAGCGTCCCGAGTTGGTACAGCTCTGGGGCCAACGTCCTGACTTTC | CSVPSWYSSGANVLTF
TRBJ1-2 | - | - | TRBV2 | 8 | TGTGCCAGCAGTGACTACACCTTC | CASSDYTF
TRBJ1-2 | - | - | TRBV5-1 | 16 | TGCGCCAGCAGCCCCGATTTAGGGGCGAAACATCATGGCTACACCTTC | CASSPDLGAKHHGYTF
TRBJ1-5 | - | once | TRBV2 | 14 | TGTGCCAGCAGTGAGCTAGGGCTTGATCAGCCCCAGCATTTT | CASSELGLDQPQHF
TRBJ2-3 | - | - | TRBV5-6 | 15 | TGTGCCAGCAGCTTGGAGGCAGTCCCGGTAGATACGCAGTATTTT | CASSLEAVPVDTQYF
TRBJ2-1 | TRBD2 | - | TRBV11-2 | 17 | TGTGCCAGCAGCTTAGAACTAGCGGGGGTCCTCTACAATGAGCAGTTCTTC | CASSLELAGVLYNEQFF
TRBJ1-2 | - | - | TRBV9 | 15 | TGTGCCAGCAGCCCAAAGAGCGGGGCTTACTATGGCTACACCTTC | CASSPKSGAYYGYTF
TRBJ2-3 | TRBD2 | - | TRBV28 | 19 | TGTGCCAGCAGTTCCCCGTTCGTAGCGGGAGTTCTAGGGACAGATACGCAGTATTTT | CASSSPFVAGVLGTDTQYF
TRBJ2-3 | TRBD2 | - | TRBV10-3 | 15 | TGTGCCATCAGTGGGACTAGCGGGTACACAGATACGCAGTATTTT | CAISGTSGYTDTQYF
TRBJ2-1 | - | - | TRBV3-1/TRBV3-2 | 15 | TGTGCCAGCAGCCAAAGACGGACCCAAAACAATGAGCAGTTCTTC | CASSQRRTQNNEQFF
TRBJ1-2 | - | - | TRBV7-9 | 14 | TGTGCCAGCAGCTTAATGGATAGTAACTATGGCTACACCTTC | CASSLMDSNYGYTF
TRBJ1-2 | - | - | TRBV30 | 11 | TGTGCCTGGAGTCCGGCGTATGGCTACACCTTC | CAWSPAYGYTF
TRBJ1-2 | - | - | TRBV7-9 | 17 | TGTGCCAGCAGCTTAATAGGGGACCCAAGAGGTGGCTATGGCTACACCTTC | CASSLIGDPRGGYGYTF
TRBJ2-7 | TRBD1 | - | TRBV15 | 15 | TGTGCCACCAGCAGAGCTAAGGGACAGCGTTACGAGCAGTACTTC | CATSRAKGQRYEQYF
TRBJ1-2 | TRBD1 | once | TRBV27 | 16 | TGTGCCAGCAGTTCCGGGACAGGGACCCTTAACTATGGCTACACCTTC | CASSSGTGTLNYGYTF
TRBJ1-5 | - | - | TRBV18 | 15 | TGTGCCAGCTCACCGGTTGCACAGTCTTGGCAGCCCCAGCATTTT | CASSPVAQSWQPQHF